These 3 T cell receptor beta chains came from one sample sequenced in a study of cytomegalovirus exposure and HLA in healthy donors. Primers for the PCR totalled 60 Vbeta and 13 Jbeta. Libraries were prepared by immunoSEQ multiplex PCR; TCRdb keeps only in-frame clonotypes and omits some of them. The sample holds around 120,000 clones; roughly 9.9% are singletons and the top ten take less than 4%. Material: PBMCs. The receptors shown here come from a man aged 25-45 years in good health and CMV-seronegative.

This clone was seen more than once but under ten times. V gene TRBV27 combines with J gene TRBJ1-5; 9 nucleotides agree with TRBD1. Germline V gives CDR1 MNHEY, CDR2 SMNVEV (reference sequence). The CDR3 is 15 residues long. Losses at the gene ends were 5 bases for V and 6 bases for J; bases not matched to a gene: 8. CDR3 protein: CASSGTGGWGQPQHF. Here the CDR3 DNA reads TGTGCCAGCAGTGGTACAGGGGGCTGGGGTCAGCCCCAGCATTTT.

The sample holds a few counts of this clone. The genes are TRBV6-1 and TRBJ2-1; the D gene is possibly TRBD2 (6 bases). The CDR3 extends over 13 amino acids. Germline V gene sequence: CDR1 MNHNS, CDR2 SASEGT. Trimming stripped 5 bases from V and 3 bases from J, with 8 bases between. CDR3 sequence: CASSPGDYNEQFF. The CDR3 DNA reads TGTGCCAGCAGTCCGGGGGACTACAATGAGCAGTTCTTC.

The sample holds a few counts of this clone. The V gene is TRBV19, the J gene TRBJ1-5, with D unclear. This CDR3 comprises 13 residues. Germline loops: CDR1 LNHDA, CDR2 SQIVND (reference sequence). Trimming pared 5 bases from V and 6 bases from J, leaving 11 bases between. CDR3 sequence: CASSPPPGQPQHF. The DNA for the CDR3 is TGTGCCAGTAGTCCCCCGCCAGGTCAGCCCCAGCATTTT. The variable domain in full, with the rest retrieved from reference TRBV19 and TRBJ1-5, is DGGITQSPKYLFRKEGQNVTLSCEQNLNHDAMYWYRQDPGQGLRLIYYSQIVNDFQKGDIAEGYSVSREKKESFPLTVTSAQKNPTAFYLCASSPPPGQPQHFGDGTRLSIL.